The sample holds many counts of the clone carrying this TCR beta chain. What it recognizes is unknown. Germline V gives CDR1 SQVTM, CDR2 ANQGSEA. The CDR3 consists of 13 residues. V lost 4 bases to trimming and J lost 11 bases, with 15 bases between them. Using a J-beta primer mix together with a sample-barcoded 5' primer, a second PCR was run for about 6 to 12 cycles. TCRdb recomputed calls from the 5' RACE reads with MiXCR, one row per CDR3 protein. The sample holds roughly 700,000 distinct CDR3 sequences, approximately 29% seen once. The sample comes from a study of blood T cells in healthy people across ages. Whole-study results and caveats: It was found that TCR beta diversity correlated strongly with the percentage of naive T cells. Naive and antigen-experienced cells could not be conclusively compared, given unsorted PBMCs.

Per-sample yields of isolated PBMCs were at least 6 million. Each sample yielded at least 5.5 micrograms of PBMC total RNA. The chain couples TRBV29-1 to TRBJ1-6, with D unclear. Sequencing input: blood. This TCR derives from a woman older than 75 in good health. CDR3 protein: CSVAKSSGAPLHF. The CDR3 nucleotides are TGCAGCGTTGCCAAAAGTTCTGGCGCACCCCTCCACTTT. The full variable domain, completed using reference TRBV29-1 and TRBJ1-6, is SAVISQKPSRDICQRGTSLTIQCQVDSQVTMMFWYRQQPGQSLTLIATANQGSEATYESGFVIDKFPISRPNLTFSTLTVSNMSPEDSSIYLCSVAKSSGAPLHFGNGTRLTVT.